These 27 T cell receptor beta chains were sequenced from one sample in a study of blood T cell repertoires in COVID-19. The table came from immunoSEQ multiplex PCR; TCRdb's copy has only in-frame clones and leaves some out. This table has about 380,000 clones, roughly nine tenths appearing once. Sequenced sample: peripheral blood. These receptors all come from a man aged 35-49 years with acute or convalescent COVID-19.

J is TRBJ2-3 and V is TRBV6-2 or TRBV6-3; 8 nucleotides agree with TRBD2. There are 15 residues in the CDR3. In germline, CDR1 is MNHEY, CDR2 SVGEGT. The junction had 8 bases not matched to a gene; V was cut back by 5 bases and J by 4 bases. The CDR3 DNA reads TGTGCCAGCAGTCGGACTAGCTATTCCCCAGATACGCAGTATTTT. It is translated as CASSRTSYSPDTQYF.

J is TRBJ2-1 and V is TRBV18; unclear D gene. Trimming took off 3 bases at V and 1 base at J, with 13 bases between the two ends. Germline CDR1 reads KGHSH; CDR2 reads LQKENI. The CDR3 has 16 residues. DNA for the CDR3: TGTGCCAGCTCACCGGCCCCCCTGGCATCCTACAATGAGCAGTTCTTC. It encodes CASSPAPLASYNEQFF.

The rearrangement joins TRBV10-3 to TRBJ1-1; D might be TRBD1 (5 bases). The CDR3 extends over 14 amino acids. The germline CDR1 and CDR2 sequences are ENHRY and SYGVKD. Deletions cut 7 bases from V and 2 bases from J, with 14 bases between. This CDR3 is CAITKEGLNTEAFF. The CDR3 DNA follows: TGTGCCATCACCAAGGAGGGGCTAAACACTGAAGCTTTCTTT.

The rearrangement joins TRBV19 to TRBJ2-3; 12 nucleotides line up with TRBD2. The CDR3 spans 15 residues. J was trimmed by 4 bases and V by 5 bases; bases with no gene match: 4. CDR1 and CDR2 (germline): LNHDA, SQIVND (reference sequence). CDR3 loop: CASSQTSGRPDTQYF. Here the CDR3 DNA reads TGTGCCAGTAGTCAGACTAGCGGGAGACCAGATACGCAGTATTTT.

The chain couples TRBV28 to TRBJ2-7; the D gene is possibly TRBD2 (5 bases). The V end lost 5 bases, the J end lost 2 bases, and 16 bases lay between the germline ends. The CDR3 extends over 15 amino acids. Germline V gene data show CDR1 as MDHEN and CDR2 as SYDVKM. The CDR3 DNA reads TGTGCCAGCAGTAAGATCGGGAAGAGGACCTACGAGCAGTACTTC. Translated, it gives CASSKIGKRTYEQYF.

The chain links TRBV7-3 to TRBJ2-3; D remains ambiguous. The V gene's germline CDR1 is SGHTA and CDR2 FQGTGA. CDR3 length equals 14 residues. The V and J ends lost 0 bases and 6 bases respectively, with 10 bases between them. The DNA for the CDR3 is TGTGCCAGCAGCTTAACCCCTCTGAGGGATACGCAGTATTTT. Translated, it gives CASSLTPLRDTQYF. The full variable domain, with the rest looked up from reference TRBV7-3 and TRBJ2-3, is GAGVSQTPSNKVTEKGKYVELRCDPISGHTALYWYRQSLGQGPEFLIYFQGTGAADDSGLPNDRFFAVRPEGSVSTLKIQRTERGDSAVYLCASSLTPLRDTQYFGPGTRLTVL.

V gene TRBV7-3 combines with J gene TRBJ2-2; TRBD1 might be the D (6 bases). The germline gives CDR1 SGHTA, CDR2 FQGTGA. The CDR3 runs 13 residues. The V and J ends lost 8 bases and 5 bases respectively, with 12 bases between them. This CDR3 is CASGAGVTGELFF. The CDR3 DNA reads TGTGCCAGCGGGGCAGGGGTTACCGGGGAGCTGTTTTTT.

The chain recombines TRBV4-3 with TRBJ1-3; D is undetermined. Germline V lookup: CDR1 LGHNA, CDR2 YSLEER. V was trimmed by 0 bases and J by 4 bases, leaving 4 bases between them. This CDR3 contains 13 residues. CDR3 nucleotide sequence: TGCGCCAGCAGCCAAGATAGCGGAAACACCATATATTTT. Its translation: CASSQDSGNTIYF.

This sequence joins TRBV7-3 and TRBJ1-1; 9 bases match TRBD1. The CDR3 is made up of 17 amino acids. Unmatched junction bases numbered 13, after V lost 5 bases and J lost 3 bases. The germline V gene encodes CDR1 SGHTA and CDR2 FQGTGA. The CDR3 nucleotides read TGTGCCAGCAGCGCATCCGGGACAGGGATAAAGGACACTGAAGCTTTCTTT. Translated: CASSASGTGIKDTEAFF.

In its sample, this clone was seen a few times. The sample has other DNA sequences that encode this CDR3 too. The CDR3 DNA follows: TGTGCCTGGAGTGTTCCAGGGAATCAGCCCCAGCATTTT. It encodes CAWSVPGNQPQHF. This chain joins TRBV30 and TRBJ1-5; possibly TRBD1 for D (5 bases). Trimming pared 0 bases from V and 4 bases from J, leaving 7 bases between. CDR1 is GTSNPN, CDR2 SVGIG, per germline (reference sequence). The CDR3 sequence is 13 residues long.

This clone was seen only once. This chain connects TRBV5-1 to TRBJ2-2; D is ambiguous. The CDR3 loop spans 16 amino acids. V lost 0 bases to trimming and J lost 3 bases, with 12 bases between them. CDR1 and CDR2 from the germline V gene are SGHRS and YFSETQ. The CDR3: CASSLGRARDTGELFF. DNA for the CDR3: TGCGCCAGCAGCTTGGGGAGAGCTCGGGACACCGGGGAGCTGTTTTTT.

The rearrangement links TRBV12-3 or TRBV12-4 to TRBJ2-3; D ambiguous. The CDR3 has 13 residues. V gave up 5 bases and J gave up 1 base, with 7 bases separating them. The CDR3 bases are TGTGCCAGCAGTCCTGGAGGCACAGATACGCAGTATTTT. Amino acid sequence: CASSPGGTDTQYF.

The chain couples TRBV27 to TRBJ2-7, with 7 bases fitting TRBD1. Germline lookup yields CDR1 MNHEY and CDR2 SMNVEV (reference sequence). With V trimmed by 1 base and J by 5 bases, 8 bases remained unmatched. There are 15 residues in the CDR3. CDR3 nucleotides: TGTGCCAGCAGTTTATGGATGACAGGGTCCAACGAGCAGTACTTC. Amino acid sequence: CASSLWMTGSNEQYF.

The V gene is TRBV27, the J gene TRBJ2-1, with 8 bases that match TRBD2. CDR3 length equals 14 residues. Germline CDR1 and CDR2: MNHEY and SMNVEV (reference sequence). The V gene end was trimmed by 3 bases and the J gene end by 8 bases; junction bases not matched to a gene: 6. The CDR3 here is CASSFSREGDEQFF. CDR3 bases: TGTGCCAGCAGTTTCTCACGGGAGGGGGATGAGCAGTTCTTC.

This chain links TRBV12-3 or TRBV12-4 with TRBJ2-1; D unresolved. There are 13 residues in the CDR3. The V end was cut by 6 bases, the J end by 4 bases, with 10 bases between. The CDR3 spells CASSPDGYNEQFF. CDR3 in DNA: TGTGCCAGCAGCCCAGACGGGTACAATGAGCAGTTCTTC.

Here the CDR3 reads CAWSARDRGLHEQYF. The DNA for the CDR3 is TGTGCCTGGAGTGCCAGGGACAGGGGGCTCCACGAGCAGTACTTC. The V gene is TRBV30, the J gene TRBJ2-7; 12 nucleotides align to TRBD1. Trimming removed 1 base from V and 5 bases from J; junction bases left unmatched: 6. The germline CDR1 and CDR2 sequences are GTSNPN and SVGIG (reference sequence). This CDR3 spans 15 amino acids.

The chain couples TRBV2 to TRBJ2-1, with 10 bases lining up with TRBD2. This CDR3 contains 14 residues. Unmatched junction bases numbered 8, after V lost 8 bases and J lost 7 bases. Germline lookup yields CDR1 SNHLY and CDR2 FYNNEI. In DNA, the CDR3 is TGTGCCAGCGAGGAGCGGGGGGGATATAATGAGCAGTTCTTC. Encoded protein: CASEERGGYNEQFF.

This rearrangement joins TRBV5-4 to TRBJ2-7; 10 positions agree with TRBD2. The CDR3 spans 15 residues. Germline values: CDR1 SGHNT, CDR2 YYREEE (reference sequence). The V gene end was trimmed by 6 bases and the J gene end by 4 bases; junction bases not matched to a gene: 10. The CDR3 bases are TGTGCCAGCACCTCGACGGGACTAGCGATTTACGAGCAGTACTTC. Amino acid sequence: CASTSTGLAIYEQYF.

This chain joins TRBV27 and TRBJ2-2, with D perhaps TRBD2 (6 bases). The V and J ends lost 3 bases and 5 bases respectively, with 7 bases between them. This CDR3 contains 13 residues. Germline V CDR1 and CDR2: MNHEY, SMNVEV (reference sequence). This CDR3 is CASSFRGTGELFF. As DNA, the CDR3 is TGTGCCAGCAGTTTTCGGGGGACCGGGGAGCTGTTTTTT.

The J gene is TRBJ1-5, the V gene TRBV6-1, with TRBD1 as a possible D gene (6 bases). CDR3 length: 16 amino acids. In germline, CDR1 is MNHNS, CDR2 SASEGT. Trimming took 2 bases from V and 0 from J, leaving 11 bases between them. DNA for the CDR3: TGTGCCAGCAGTGAACTCACAGGGTATAGCAATCAGCCCCAGCATTTT. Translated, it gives CASSELTGYSNQPQHF.

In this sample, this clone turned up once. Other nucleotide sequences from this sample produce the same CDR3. CDR3 nucleotides: TGCGCCAGCAGCTTGGGCCAGGGCAACTATGGCTACACCTTC. Protein product: CASSLGQGNYGYTF. The genes are TRBV5-1 and TRBJ1-2; weak D call: TRBD1 (5 bases). This CDR3 is 14 amino acids long. V gave up 0 bases and J gave up 2 bases, with 8 bases separating them. Germline loops: CDR1 SGHRS, CDR2 YFSETQ. Drawing the rest from reference TRBV5-1 and TRBJ1-2, the complete variable domain is KAGVTQTPRYLIKTRGQQVTLSCSPISGHRSVSWYQQTPGQGLQFLFEYFSETQRNKGNFPGRFSGRQFSNSRSEMNVSTLELGDSALYLCASSLGQGNYGYTFGSGTRLTVV.

DNA of the CDR3: TGTGCCAGCAGTTACGCAGGGACCTACGAGCAGTACTTC. This sequence encodes CASSYAGTYEQYF. The chain couples TRBV5-8 to TRBJ2-7; maybe TRBD1 (5 bases). Germline CDR1 reads SGHTS; CDR2 reads YDEGEE. V was cut by 5 bases and J by 2 bases, with 11 bases left in between. This CDR3 is built from 13 residues.

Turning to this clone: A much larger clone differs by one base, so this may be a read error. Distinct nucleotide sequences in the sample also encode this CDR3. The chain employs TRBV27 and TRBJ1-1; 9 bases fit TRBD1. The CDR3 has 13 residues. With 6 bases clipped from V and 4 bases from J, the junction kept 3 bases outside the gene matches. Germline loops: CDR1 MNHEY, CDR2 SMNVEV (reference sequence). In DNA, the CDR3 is TGTGCCAGCAGCAGACAGGGGGGCACTGAAGCTTTCTTT. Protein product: CASSRQGGTEAFF.

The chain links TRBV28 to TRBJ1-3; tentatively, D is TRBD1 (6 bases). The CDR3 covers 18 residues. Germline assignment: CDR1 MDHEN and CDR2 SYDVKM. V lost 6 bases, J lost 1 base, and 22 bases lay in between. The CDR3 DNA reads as TGTGCCAGCAGCCCGCCGGGCCCGACAACAGGGTCTGGAAACACCATATATTTT. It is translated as CASSPPGPTTGSGNTIYF.

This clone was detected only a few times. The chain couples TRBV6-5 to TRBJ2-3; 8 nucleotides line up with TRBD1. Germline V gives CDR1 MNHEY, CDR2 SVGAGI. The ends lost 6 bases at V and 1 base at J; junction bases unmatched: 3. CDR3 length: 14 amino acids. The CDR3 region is CASRWGQGTDTQYF. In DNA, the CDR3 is TGTGCCAGCAGATGGGGACAGGGCACAGATACGCAGTATTTT.

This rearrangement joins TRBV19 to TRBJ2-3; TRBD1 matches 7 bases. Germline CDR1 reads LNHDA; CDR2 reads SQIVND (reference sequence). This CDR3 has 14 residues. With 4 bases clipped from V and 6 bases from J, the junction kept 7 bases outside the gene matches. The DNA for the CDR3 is TGTGCCAGTAGTACGACAGGGTCGGCGGATACGCAGTATTTT. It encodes CASSTTGSADTQYF.

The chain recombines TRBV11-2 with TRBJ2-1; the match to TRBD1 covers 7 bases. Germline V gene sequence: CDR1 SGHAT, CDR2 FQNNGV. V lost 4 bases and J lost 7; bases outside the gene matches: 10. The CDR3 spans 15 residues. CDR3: CASSSIRGQRNEQFF. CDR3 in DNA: TGTGCCAGCAGCTCCATAAGGGGGCAGAGGAATGAGCAGTTCTTC.